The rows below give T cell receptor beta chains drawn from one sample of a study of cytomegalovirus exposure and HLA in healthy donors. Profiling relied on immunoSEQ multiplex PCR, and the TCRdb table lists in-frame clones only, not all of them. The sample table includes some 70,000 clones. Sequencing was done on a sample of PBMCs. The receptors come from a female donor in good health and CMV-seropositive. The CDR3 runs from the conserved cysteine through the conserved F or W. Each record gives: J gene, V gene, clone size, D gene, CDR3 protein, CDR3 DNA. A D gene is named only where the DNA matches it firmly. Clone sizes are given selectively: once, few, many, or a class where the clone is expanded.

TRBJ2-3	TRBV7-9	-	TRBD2	CASSPPSSTSAYTQYF	TGTGCCAGCAGCCCCCCCTCGTCGACTAGCGCCTATACGCAGTATTTT
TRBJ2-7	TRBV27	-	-	CATVGRSYEQYF	TGTGCCACCGTTGGCAGATCTTACGAGCAGTACTTC
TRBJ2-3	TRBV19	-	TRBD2	CASSIDRGGTDTQYF	TGTGCCAGTAGTATAGATCGGGGGGGGACCGATACGCAGTATTTT
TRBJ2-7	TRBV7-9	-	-	CASSPGLSYEQYF	TGTGCCAGCAGCCCGGGACTTTCCTACGAGCAGTACTTC
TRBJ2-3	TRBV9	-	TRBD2	CASSVMAGGSDTQYF	TGTGCCAGCAGCGTAATGGCGGGAGGTTCAGATACGCAGTATTTT
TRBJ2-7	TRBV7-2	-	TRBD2	CASSLIAGGQYF	TGTGCCAGCAGCTTAATAGCGGGAGGGCAGTACTTC
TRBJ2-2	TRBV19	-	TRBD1	CASSNSHGTVTGELFF	TGTGCCAGTAGTAACTCTCACGGGACAGTCACCGGGGAGCTGTTTTTT
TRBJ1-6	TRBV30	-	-	CAWTNNRDSPLHF	TGTGCCTGGACCAATAACAGGGATTCACCCCTCCACTTT
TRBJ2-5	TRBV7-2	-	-	CASSRMGEAQYF	TGTGCCAGCAGCCGTATGGGGGAGGCCCAGTACTTC
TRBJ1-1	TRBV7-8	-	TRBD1	CASSRDSLDTEAFF	TGTGCCAGCAGCAGGGACAGTTTGGACACTGAAGCTTTCTTT
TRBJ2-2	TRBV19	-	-	CASSTRLKAGELFF	TGTGCCAGTAGTACTAGATTAAAGGCCGGGGAGCTGTTTTTT
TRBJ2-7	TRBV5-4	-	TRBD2	CASSFGGGPPYEQYF	TGTGCCAGCAGCTTCGGGGGAGGGCCCCCCTACGAGCAGTACTTC
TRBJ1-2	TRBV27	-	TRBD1	CASSFSAGQSLVGYTF	TGTGCCAGCAGTTTCTCCGCGGGACAGTCGTTAGTTGGCTACACCTTC
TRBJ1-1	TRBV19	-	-	CASITRVGTEAFF	TGTGCCAGTATCACCAGGGTCGGGACTGAAGCTTTCTTT
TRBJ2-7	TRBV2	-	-	CASTSYPNGYEQYF	TGTGCCAGCACCTCTTATCCTAACGGCTACGAGCAGTACTTC
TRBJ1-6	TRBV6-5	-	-	CASSSVTGPDSPLHF	TGTGCCAGCAGTTCGGTTACAGGTCCGGATTCACCCCTCCACTTT
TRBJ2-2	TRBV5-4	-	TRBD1	CASSWPDRGSGTGELFF	TGTGCCAGCAGCTGGCCCGACAGGGGCAGTGGCACCGGGGAGCTGTTTTTT
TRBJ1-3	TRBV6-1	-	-	CASSVNRDRTSSGNTIYF	TGTGCCAGCAGTGTGAACAGGGACCGAACTAGCTCTGGAAACACCATATATTTT
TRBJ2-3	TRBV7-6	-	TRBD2	CASSPGTSGGPSIFTDTQYF	TGTGCCAGCAGCCCCGGGACTAGCGGGGGCCCCTCAATATTCACAGATACGCAGTATTTT
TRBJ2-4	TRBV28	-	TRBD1	CASKADRVVNIQYF	TGTGCCAGCAAGGCGGACAGGGTGGTAAACATTCAGTACTTC
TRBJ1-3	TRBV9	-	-	CASSVATHSGNTIYF	TGTGCCAGCAGCGTAGCGACACACTCTGGAAACACCATATATTTT
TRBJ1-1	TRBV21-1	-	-	CASSNRGPMNTEAFF	TGTGCCAGCAGCAACAGGGGGCCGATGAACACTGAAGCTTTCTTT
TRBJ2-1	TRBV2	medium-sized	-	CASSTRTPYNEQFF	TGTGCCAGCAGTACTAGAACCCCGTACAATGAGCAGTTCTTC
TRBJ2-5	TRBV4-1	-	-	CASSHSYRGGWETQYF	TGCGCCAGCAGCCACTCCTATCGTGGGGGGTGGGAGACCCAGTACTTC
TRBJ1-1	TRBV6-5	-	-	CASSYSLRATYTEAFF	TGTGCCAGCAGTTACTCATTGAGGGCAACCTACACTGAAGCTTTCTTT